This T cell receptor beta chain was captured in a study of OX40 agonist ivuxolimab in advanced cancers. Background for the entire study: Ivuxolimab was an agonistic, fully human IgG2 monoclonal antibody directed against OX40 (CD134), a costimulatory receptor. Intravenous ivuxolimab was administered to patients every 2 weeks at six dose levels: 0.01, 0.1, 0.3, 1.5, 3 and 10 mg/kg. Of the roughly 50 dose-escalation patients, hepatocellular carcinoma was present in some 19, melanoma in around 15, renal cell carcinoma in 9 and head and neck cancer in 9. In the dose-escalation cohort, 70% to 85% of patients were male, and the mean age was around 60 years, with a range of roughly 20 to 85. Prior anti-PD-1, anti-PD-L1 or anti-CTLA-4 therapy was permitted, and approximately 41% of dose-escalation patients had received checkpoint inhibitors. Three dose-escalation patients achieved partial responses, one with hepatocellular carcinoma and two with cutaneous melanoma. Peripheral TCRbeta sequencing was intended to test whether TCR sequence diversity was altered and clonal T-cell expansion was caused by ivuxolimab. The paper covers the monotherapy dose-escalation part of the phase I ivuxolimab trial, which included N ≈ 52 patients. What the authors observed across the whole study: At doses of 0.1 to 3.0 mg/kg, clonal expansion of both CD4+ and CD8+ T cells in blood was seen between baseline and week 6. Low levels of normalized T-cell clonal expansion were also seen in some patients who did not respond. After ivuxolimab, more expanded clones were found on average in CD8+ T cells than in CD4+ T cells. Which antigens the clonally expanded peripheral T cells were specific for was not determined. In partial responders in the 0.1-3.0 mg/kg groups, normalized peripheral clonal expansion was found to be among the lowest, especially among CD8+ T cells.

As regards this clone: This receptor's antigen is unknown. The sample holds no much larger clone one base away, and base qualities are not on file.

The germline V gene supplies CDR1 SGDLS and CDR2 YYNGEE. Between the V and J ends, shortened by 0 bases and 2 bases respectively, the junction contains 15 bases. Inclusive of the bounding cysteine and phenylalanine, the CDR3 is 17 residues long. The only DNA kept is the CDR3, 51 bases in frame from the first base. Genomic DNA was isolated from the sorted cells so that the TCRbeta CDR3 region could be sequenced. The immunoSEQ Assay was used for sequencing of TCRbeta CDR3 regions. In its TCRdb copy, this immuneACCESS table keeps in-frame sequences only and misses some clones. Where compared with another copy, unresolved V genes explain less than half of these, and the others have no known cause. Across this sample there are 30,000 to 35,000 clones, with 80% to 95% seen only once. 33% of the sample is taken by the ten largest. The trial excluded patients who had a history of autoimmune disease or were on systemic immunosuppression. Peripheral blood for TCR sequencing was collected from all dose cohorts at baseline, on cycle 4 day 1, and on cycle 7 day 1. Samples were obtained from an open-label, multicenter, first-in-human phase I dose-escalation trial of ivuxolimab. Adults with locally advanced or metastatic head and neck squamous cell, hepatocellular, melanoma or renal cell carcinoma were enrolled in the trial. Before TCR sequencing, CD4+ T cells and CD8+ T cells were sorted from peripheral blood as separate populations.

In this chain, TRBV9 is recombined with TRBJ2-4; the D region possibly corresponds to TRBD2 (5 bases align). The sequence was collected from an adult with an advanced solid tumor such as melanoma, head and neck, liver or kidney cancer. The specimen comprised CD4+ or CD8+ T cells sorted from blood, sampled in a trial of the OX40 agonist ivuxolimab. The nucleotide sequence reads TGTGCCAGCAGCGTAGACCCCCCGCGGGTTTCCAAAAACATTCAGTACTTC. It is translated as CASSVDPPRVSKNIQYF.